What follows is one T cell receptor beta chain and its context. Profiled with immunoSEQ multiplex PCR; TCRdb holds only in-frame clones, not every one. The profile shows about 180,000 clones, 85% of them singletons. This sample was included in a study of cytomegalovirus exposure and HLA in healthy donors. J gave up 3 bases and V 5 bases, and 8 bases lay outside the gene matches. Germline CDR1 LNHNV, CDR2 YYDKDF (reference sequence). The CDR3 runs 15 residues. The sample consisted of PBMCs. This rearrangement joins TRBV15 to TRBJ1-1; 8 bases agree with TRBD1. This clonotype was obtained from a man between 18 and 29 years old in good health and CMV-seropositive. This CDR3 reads CATSGRDRPYTEAFF. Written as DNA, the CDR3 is TGTGCCACCAGCGGTAGGGACAGGCCGTACACTGAAGCTTTCTTT.